These 4 T cell receptor beta chains originate from one sample sequenced in a study of blood T cell repertoires in COVID-19. Sequenced by immunoSEQ multiplex PCR; TCRdb stores in-frame clones only, minus some. Found here are fewer than 150,000 clones, about nine tenths of them singletons; the top ten hold about 28%. The sequencing input was peripheral blood. The receptors come from a human donor in a cohort sampled during active COVID-19.

CDR3 protein: CASSWQGNGYTF. CDR3 nucleotides: TGTGCCAGCAGTTGGCAGGGGAACGGCTACACCTTC. This chain links TRBV11-2 with TRBJ1-2; D is perhaps TRBD1 (6 bases). CDR3 length equals 12 residues. Germline-derived CDR1 and CDR2 are SGHAT and FQNNGV. Deletions cut 6 bases from V and 8 bases from J, with 13 bases between.

Note on this clone: Distinct nucleotide sequences in the sample also encode this CDR3. The CDR3 spells CASSPRETQYF. Written as DNA, the CDR3 is TGTGCCAGCAGTCCCCGGGAGACCCAGTACTTC. This chain uses TRBV12-3 or TRBV12-4 with TRBJ2-5; D not resolved. The germline V and J ends were trimmed by 5 bases and 5 bases, with 6 bases remaining between them. This CDR3 is 11 amino acids long.

With regard to this clone: The same CDR3 is also encoded by other DNA sequences in this sample. The rearrangement links TRBV3-1 (or the pseudogene TRBV3-2) to TRBJ1-6, with a possible D match to TRBD1 (6 bases). Looked up from germline, CDR1 is LGHDT and CDR2 is YNNKEL (reference sequence). V was shortened by 4 bases and J by 4 bases, with 8 bases between the two germline ends. This CDR3 region has 14 residues. CDR3 coding DNA: TGTGCCAGCAGCCGTGGACAGTATAATTCACCCCTCCACTTT. It is translated as CASSRGQYNSPLHF.

The chain carries TRBV6-5 and TRBJ1-2, with TRBD1 matching over 9 bases. The CDR3 covers 14 residues. J gave up 2 bases and V 6 bases, and 4 bases lay outside the gene matches. Germline CDR1 MNHEY, CDR2 SVGAGI. The CDR3 sequence: CASSLQGANYGYTF. The DNA of the CDR3 is TGTGCCAGCAGCCTACAGGGGGCGAACTATGGCTACACCTTC.